The TCR beta chain under discussion was sequenced for a study of shared clonotypes between healthy human individuals. Every subset's genomic DNA went evenly onto several immunoSEQ plates. In replicate PCRs of sorted subsets, 150 to 200 ng DNA, about 30,000 T cell genomes, was used. The method was immunoSEQ multiplex PCR; TCRdb's version includes in-frame clones alone and lacks a portion of them. The sample lists a few hundred thousand clones, over 50% seen once, with roughly 10% in the top ten. Donation came from healthy HIV-negative adults that had no recent acute infections or vaccinations. Only Caucasian adults living in Nashville, Tennessee made up the donor group. This CDR3 spans 13 amino acids. Germline V gives CDR1 MGHDK, CDR2 SYGVNS. V was cut by 1 base and J by 7 bases, with 8 bases left in between. This clone has more than one count but fewer than ten.

The genes are TRBV25-1 and TRBJ2-1; D gene unclear. The sequenced sample consisted of memory CD4+ T cells sorted from blood. Subset given: CD45RA-negative fraction. This clonotype originated in a young man in good health. The CDR3 loop is CASSEFGANEQFF. The CDR3 DNA reads TGTGCCAGCAGTGAATTTGGTGCTAATGAGCAGTTCTTC.